This T cell receptor beta chain emerged from a study of shared clonotypes between healthy human individuals. The data were produced by immunoSEQ multiplex PCR, yet TCRdb's version contains in-frame clones alone and is incomplete. The top ten hold under 0.65% of the sample, which has 800,000 to 1,200,000 clones, 78% seen once. This clone was picked up one time. The sequenced material came from memory CD4+ T cells from PBMCs. Documented subset: CD45RA-negative fraction. The receptor's source is a man aged 18 to 35 in good health. Some clones in this sample may be carry-over from other donors' samples.

The CDR3 loop is CASSPRGPTANEQFF. The CDR3, as DNA: TGTGCCAGCAGTCCTAGGGGTCCAACGGCAAATGAGCAGTTCTTC. V gene TRBV9 combines with J gene TRBJ2-1, with D possibly TRBD1 on 5 matching bases. V was pared by 5 bases and J by 7 bases, with 19 bases between. Germline V gives CDR1 SGDLS, CDR2 YYNGEE. CDR3 length: 15 residues.